Listed below are T cell receptor beta chains from one sample, sequenced in a study of blood T cell repertoires in COVID-19. Sequencing was performed with immunoSEQ multiplex PCR; in TCRdb, only in-frame clones are kept and a portion is missing. The sample carries roughly 250,000 clones, about 89% recorded once. Material: PBMCs or T cells enriched from blood (not recorded which). Receptors were obtained from a woman aged 18-35 years who had recovered from COVID-19. Both conserved end residues are part of each CDR3. The D gene is left open where the match is weak. Clone size is given for some rows only: seen once, a few or many times, or a class if the clone is expanded.

cdr3_nt: TGCGCCAGCAGCTTAACAGGCGCCTATGGCTACACCTTC
cdr3_aa: CASSLTGAYGYTF
clone_size: -
d_call: -
v_call: TRBV5-1
j_call: TRBJ1-2

cdr3_nt: TGTGCCAGTAGAAAAGGGGATCTGGACGGGGGCTACACCTTC
cdr3_aa: CASRKGDLDGGYTF
clone_size: -
d_call: -
v_call: TRBV19
j_call: TRBJ1-2

cdr3_nt: TGTGCCAGCAGCTTAAAAGGAGGAGAATTAAGTGAGCAGTTCTTC
cdr3_aa: CASSLKGGELSEQFF
clone_size: -
d_call: -
v_call: TRBV7-3
j_call: TRBJ2-1

cdr3_nt: TGTGCCAGCAGCAGTCACCAGGGTTCCTACGAGCAGTACTTC
cdr3_aa: CASSSHQGSYEQYF
clone_size: -
d_call: -
v_call: TRBV7-2
j_call: TRBJ2-7

cdr3_nt: TGTGCCAGCAGTCGAGGACAGCCAAAGTCTAACTATGGCTACACCTTC
cdr3_aa: CASSRGQPKSNYGYTF
clone_size: -
d_call: -
v_call: TRBV2
j_call: TRBJ1-2

cdr3_nt: TGTGCCAGCAGCTCTAACCCCGGCACTGAAGCTTTCTTT
cdr3_aa: CASSSNPGTEAFF
clone_size: -
d_call: -
v_call: TRBV11-3
j_call: TRBJ1-1

cdr3_nt: TGTGCCAGCAGCAGCTTAGTAAAACGACAGGGGGACTATGGCTACACCTTC
cdr3_aa: CASSSLVKRQGDYGYTF
clone_size: -
d_call: TRBD1
v_call: TRBV13
j_call: TRBJ1-2

cdr3_nt: TGTGCCAGCGGGGACAGGGGTCTGTACTCACCCCTCCACTTT
cdr3_aa: CASGDRGLYSPLHF
clone_size: -
d_call: TRBD1
v_call: TRBV27
j_call: TRBJ1-6

cdr3_nt: TGTGCCAGCTCACCACAAATTTTGCCCGACAGTACAACTAATGAAAAACTGTTTTTT
cdr3_aa: CASSPQILPDSTTNEKLFF
clone_size: -
d_call: -
v_call: TRBV18
j_call: TRBJ1-4

cdr3_nt: TGTGCCACCAGTGGGCTGAGGACAGGGGGCTCAGGCAATCAGCCCCAGCATTTT
cdr3_aa: CATSGLRTGGSGNQPQHF
clone_size: -
d_call: TRBD1
v_call: TRBV24-1
j_call: TRBJ1-5

cdr3_nt: TGTGCCAGCATCCTCCCCTCGGACTCAACCCGCGGGGAAAAACTGTTTTTT
cdr3_aa: CASILPSDSTRGEKLFF
clone_size: few
d_call: -
v_call: TRBV28
j_call: TRBJ1-4

cdr3_nt: TGTGCCAGTAGGCGGGGGAGGGCCCTTAACTATGGCTACACCTTC
cdr3_aa: CASRRGRALNYGYTF
clone_size: -
d_call: -
v_call: TRBV19
j_call: TRBJ1-2

cdr3_nt: TGTGCCAGCCACTCCGTGGATACGCAGTATTTT
cdr3_aa: CASHSVDTQYF
clone_size: -
d_call: -
v_call: TRBV7-9
j_call: TRBJ2-3

cdr3_nt: TGCGCCAGCTCCCTAGACAGCTATGGCTACACCTTC
cdr3_aa: CASSLDSYGYTF
clone_size: once
d_call: -
v_call: TRBV5-1
j_call: TRBJ1-2